Listed below are T cell receptor beta chains from one sample, sequenced in a study of a mutant IDH1 vaccine in newly diagnosed glioma. Their antigens remain unidentified. The method was immunoSEQ multiplex PCR; TCRdb's version includes in-frame clones alone and lacks a portion of them. The sample shows 45,000 to 60,000 clones, around 90% of them seen only once. Sequences were derived from PBMCs, sampled from a glioma patient whose treatment included an IDH1 peptide vaccine. The receptor source for this set is a woman aged 40 to 49 with glioma. The CDR3 runs from the conserved cysteine through the conserved F or W. The order of the fields is J gene, V gene, clone size, D gene, CDR3 protein, CDR3 DNA. A D gene is named only where the DNA matches it firmly. Size tells how often a clone was seen (once, few, many) or the class of an expanded clone, and some rows leave it out.

TRBJ2-5,TRBV6-1,NA,NA,CASSASQETQYF,TGTGCCAGCAGTGCCAGCCAAGAGACCCAGTACTTC
TRBJ1-5,TRBV4-2,medium-sized,TRBD1,CASSQEGAVGQPQHF,TGTGCCAGCAGCCAGGAGGGGGCCGTAGGGCAGCCCCAGCATTTT
TRBJ2-5,TRBV5-4,NA,NA,CASSLGGGLQETQYF,TGTGCCAGCAGCTTGGGAGGGGGACTACAAGAGACCCAGTACTTC
TRBJ2-2,TRBV19,NA,NA,CASSTLFRGARRELFF,TGTGCCAGTAGTACGCTATTCAGGGGGGCGCGTCGGGAGCTGTTTTTT
TRBJ1-2,TRBV11-2,NA,NA,CASSVQGRNYGYTF,TGTGCCAGCAGCGTGCAGGGTCGTAACTATGGCTACACCTTC
TRBJ2-3,TRBV19,NA,NA,CASSGPRLISSTDTQYF,TGTGCCAGTAGTGGACCCCGACTTATCAGTAGCACAGATACGCAGTATTTT
TRBJ2-7,TRBV20-1,NA,NA,CSALSSYEQYF,TGCAGTGCCCTGAGCTCCTACGAGCAGTACTTC
TRBJ2-1,TRBV19,once,NA,CASSPRGLNRGDEQFF,TGTGCCAGTAGTCCCCGTGGCCTGAACCGAGGCGATGAGCAGTTCTTC
TRBJ1-1,TRBV2,NA,NA,CASIRTVNTEAFF,TGTGCCAGCATCCGCACAGTGAACACTGAAGCTTTCTTT
TRBJ1-5,TRBV30,NA,NA,CAWSSGARNQPQHF,TGTGCCTGGAGTTCAGGGGCGCGCAATCAGCCCCAGCATTTT
TRBJ1-1,TRBV10-3,NA,TRBD1,CAISAESYNRGWNTEAFF,TGTGCCATCAGTGCGGAGTCCTACAACAGGGGTTGGAACACTGAAGCTTTCTTT
TRBJ1-6,TRBV5-8,NA,TRBD1,CASSPGQGNSPLHF,TGTGCCAGCAGCCCGGGACAGGGTAATTCACCCCTCCACTTT
TRBJ2-2,TRBV4-3,NA,NA,CASSHRPGELFF,TGCGCCAGCAGCCATCGACCCGGGGAGCTGTTTTTT
TRBJ1-1,TRBV5-6,once,NA,CASSYGTGNTEAFF,TGTGCCAGCAGCTACGGGACGGGGAACACTGAAGCTTTCTTT
TRBJ1-2,TRBV7-9,NA,TRBD1,CASSLVTPDRDSNYGYTF,TGTGCCAGCAGCTTAGTAACCCCGGACCGGGACAGTAACTATGGCTACACCTTC
TRBJ2-5,TRBV19,NA,NA,CASSTGQNDVETQYF,TGTGCCAGTAGTACGGGCCAGAACGATGTGGAGACCCAGTACTTC
TRBJ1-2,TRBV29-1,NA,TRBD1,CSVDLGQGSNGYTF,TGCAGCGTTGATTTGGGACAGGGTAGTAATGGCTACACCTTC
TRBJ2-7,TRBV4-1,NA,TRBD1,CASSQPGTAYEQYF,TGCGCCAGCAGCCAACCGGGGACAGCCTACGAGCAGTACTTC
TRBJ1-2,TRBV18,once,NA,CASSYLPEGSGYTF,TGTGCCAGCTCTTACCTCCCCGAAGGTAGCGGCTACACCTTC
TRBJ2-1,TRBV6-6,NA,TRBD1,CASSSGTGEFF,TGTGCCAGCAGTTCCGGGACAGGGGAGTTCTTC
TRBJ2-2,TRBV27,NA,TRBD2,CASSVLAGGATPGELFF,TGTGCCAGCAGTGTTTTAGCGGGGGGAGCAACACCCGGGGAGCTGTTTTTT
TRBJ2-7,TRBV10-2,NA,NA,CASSDSSYEQYF,TGCGCCAGCAGTGACAGCTCCTACGAGCAGTACTTC
TRBJ1-6,TRBV6-1,few,TRBD1,CASSDPLRGTYNSPLHF,TGTGCCAGCAGTGACCCACTCAGGGGGACCTATAATTCACCCCTCCACTTT
TRBJ1-4,TRBV10-2,once,NA,CASSESMDQGSEKLFF,TGCGCCAGCAGTGAGTCGATGGACCAAGGGAGTGAAAAACTGTTTTTT
TRBJ2-3,TRBV28,NA,TRBD1,CASTGTGGFTDTQYF,TGTGCCAGCACCGGGACAGGGGGGTTCACAGATACGCAGTATTTT
TRBJ1-4,TRBV7-9,NA,TRBD1,CASSLRDSATNEKLFF,TGTGCCAGCAGCCTGCGGGACAGTGCAACTAATGAAAAACTGTTTTTT
TRBJ1-4,TRBV19,NA,TRBD1,CASSWGQFATNEKLFF,TGTGCCAGTAGTTGGGGACAGTTTGCAACTAATGAAAAACTGTTTTTT
TRBJ2-1,TRBV6-6,NA,NA,CASTAFVDNEQFF,TGTGCCAGCACCGCATTTGTTGACAATGAGCAGTTCTTC
TRBJ2-1,TRBV2,NA,NA,CASSDEQEARQFF,TGTGCCAGCAGTGACGAGCAGGAAGCTAGGCAGTTCTTC
TRBJ1-4,TRBV18,once,TRBD1,CASSRQGTNEKLFF,TGTGCCAGCTCGCGACAGGGAACTAATGAAAAACTGTTTTTT
TRBJ1-5,TRBV5-1,NA,NA,CASSPAPATQPQHF,TGCGCCAGCAGCCCCGCCCCGGCGACCCAGCCCCAGCATTTT
TRBJ2-7,TRBV7-2,NA,TRBD1,CASSAGTGPFYEQYF,TGTGCCAGCAGTGCAGGGACAGGGCCCTTCTACGAGCAGTACTTC
TRBJ2-3,TRBV5-1,NA,TRBD2,CASSLVAGLAGVDTQYF,TGCGCCAGCAGCTTGGTGGCGGGACTAGCGGGAGTTGATACGCAGTATTTT
TRBJ2-5,TRBV7-9,NA,TRBD2,CASSSWASGGQETQYF,TGTGCCAGCAGCTCATGGGCTAGCGGGGGGCAAGAGACCCAGTACTTC
TRBJ1-5,TRBV5-8,NA,NA,CASSLGQSLRNQPQHF,TGTGCCAGCAGCTTGGGGCAGAGCCTCCGGAATCAGCCCCAGCATTTT
TRBJ1-1,TRBV6-7,NA,NA,CATPVAEAFF,TGTGCCACCCCGGTCGCTGAAGCTTTCTTT
TRBJ1-1,TRBV11-2,NA,NA,CASSLGARANTEAFF,TGTGCCAGCAGCCTGGGGGCGCGGGCGAACACTGAAGCTTTCTTT
TRBJ1-2,TRBV20-1,few,NA,CGSFNYGYTF,TGTGGAAGCTTTAACTATGGCTACACCTTC
TRBJ1-5,TRBV6-5,few,NA,CASSPRLSNQPQHF,TGTGCCAGCAGTCCCCGGTTAAGCAATCAGCCCCAGCATTTT
TRBJ1-1,TRBV5-6,NA,TRBD1,CASSLVGGGNTEAFF,TGTGCCAGCAGCTTGGTAGGGGGCGGGAACACTGAAGCTTTCTTT
TRBJ1-4,TRBV2,NA,NA,CASSVGGSNEKLFF,TGTGCCAGCTCTGTCGGGGGCTCTAATGAAAAACTGTTTTTT
TRBJ2-5,TRBV7-2,NA,TRBD2,CASSLVPLAGLKYF,TGTGCCAGCAGCTTAGTGCCACTAGCGGGGCTAAAGTACTTC
TRBJ2-7,TRBV28,NA,TRBD2,CASSTGLAGVGQYF,TGTGCCAGCAGTACAGGACTAGCGGGAGTCGGGCAGTACTTC
TRBJ1-2,TRBV6-1,NA,TRBD1,CASSLTGGSEFGYTF,TGTGCCAGCAGCTTGACAGGGGGCTCGGAGTTTGGCTACACCTTC
TRBJ2-7,TRBV27,NA,NA,CASSRQSTYEQYF,TGTGCCAGCAGTCGCCAGAGTACCTACGAGCAGTACTTC
TRBJ2-2,TRBV27,NA,TRBD2,CASRIGLAGGKTGELFF,TGTGCCAGCAGAATCGGACTAGCGGGAGGAAAAACCGGGGAGCTGTTTTTT
TRBJ2-7,TRBV5-5,NA,NA,CASSFYLSSWDTSYEQYF,TGTGCCAGCAGCTTCTATTTGTCTTCGTGGGACACAAGTTACGAGCAGTACTTC
TRBJ2-2,TRBV19,NA,NA,CASSIIVGSRWENTGELFF,TGTGCCAGTAGTATAATAGTCGGCAGCCGGTGGGAAAACACCGGGGAGCTGTTTTTT
TRBJ1-4,TRBV6-6,NA,NA,CASSYGGNEKLFF,TGTGCCAGCAGTTATGGCGGTAATGAAAAACTGTTTTTT
TRBJ2-2,TRBV7-6,NA,TRBD2,CASSSTSGKGTGELFF,TGTGCCAGCAGCTCGACTAGCGGGAAAGGTACCGGGGAGCTGTTTTTT
TRBJ2-3,TRBV5-1,NA,NA,CASSGGGTDTQYF,TGCGCCAGCAGCGGAGGGGGAACAGATACGCAGTATTTT
TRBJ2-5,TRBV6-5,NA,TRBD2,CASSLRSGTQETQYF,TGTGCCAGCAGTCTCCGAAGCGGGACCCAAGAGACCCAGTACTTC
TRBJ1-1,TRBV6-6,few,NA,CASTPLTEAFF,TGTGCCAGCACCCCCCTCACTGAAGCTTTCTTT
TRBJ1-5,TRBV5-4,NA,NA,CASSLAGGNQPQHF,TGTGCCAGCAGCTTGGCAGGGGGCAATCAGCCCCAGCATTTT
TRBJ1-4,TRBV15,NA,NA,CATSRARATNEKLFF,TGTGCCACCAGCAGAGCCAGAGCAACTAATGAAAAACTGTTTTTT
TRBJ2-7,TRBV5-6,NA,NA,CASSSSLVLNSYEQYF,TGTGCCAGCAGCTCTTCATTGGTGTTAAATTCCTACGAGCAGTACTTC
TRBJ1-4,TRBV19,NA,TRBD1,CASSGQGRWNEKLFF,TGTGCCAGTAGTGGACAGGGACGGTGGAATGAAAAACTGTTTTTT
TRBJ1-2,TRBV7-9,NA,NA,CASSSRLRDRSTTDGYTF,TGTGCCAGCAGCTCAAGGCTACGGGACCGAAGTACTACGGATGGCTACACCTTC
TRBJ1-4,TRBV2,NA,NA,CASSEDRRPNEKLFF,TGTGCCAGCAGTGAAGACAGGAGGCCTAATGAAAAACTGTTTTTT
TRBJ1-1,TRBV18,NA,TRBD1,CASQQGPNTEAFF,TGTGCCAGCCAACAGGGGCCGAACACTGAAGCTTTCTTT